The entry that follows covers one T cell receptor (beta chain) sequence. Its target antigen remains unknown. No much larger clone exists at a distance of one base, and base qualities are not known. The CDR3 regions of human TCRbeta chains were subjected to immunosequencing. In the paper's pipeline: Repertoire TCRs were checked for matches against a reference library of SARS-CoV-2-specific TCRs that had been generated using the MIRA antigen-specificity platform. Breadth meant the fraction of unique TCRs that were SARS-CoV-2-associated, whereas depth meant the fraction of total T cells that were SARS-CoV-2-associated. Using the MIRA data, every spike-specific TCR was mapped to the spike region that the TCR reacted to and assigned to either a CD4 or a CD8 class. Log10-transformed breadth and depth values were compared by one-way ANOVA with Sidak's multiple comparisons tests. TCRdb holds this immuneACCESS table with in-frame rearrangements only. Some clones are missing; in checked studies, unresolved V genes explain under half, and the rest has no known cause. That table is the source of V, J and clone size, and D and trimming were worked out from the DNA. The sample table contains more than 90,000 clones; only one count was recorded for approximately 84% of them. The leading ten clones occupy 16% of the sample.

The CDR1 and CDR2 encoded by the germline V gene are SGHNT and YENEEA. Ends trimmed: V by 5 bases, J by 1 base; bases unmatched to a gene: 6. Including the terminal cysteine and phenylalanine, the CDR3 comprises 15 residues. Solely the CDR3 DNA is kept, with 45 bases framed from the first base. This specimen's time point label, interpreted: baseline before first vaccination. Vaccinee samples came from UK trials COV001 and COV002, including a single-blind randomized controlled phase 2/3 trial of AZD1222 (ChAdOx1 nCoV-19) in healthy adults. Trial participant PBMC samples were collected at day 0 and day 28 after the second dose for TCRbeta chain sequencing. The data stem from a study of T cell responses to AZD1222 COVID-19 vaccine (dated by TCRdb to about 2021). Describing the broader study: AZD1222 recipients with second doses at about 4 weeks or about 12 weeks were pooled, because spike-specific TCR depth and breadth did not differ between schedules. A total of 230 or so trial participants underwent TCR sequencing, of whom around 200 received two doses of AZD1222 and roughly 25 received two doses of the MenACWY control vaccine. Trial participants were enrolled by age into subgroups of 18-55, 56-69 and 70-plus years, and around 150, 28 and 57 TCR-sequenced participants, respectively, were included in these subgroups.

Study-wide conclusions, independent of this receptor: After two AZD1222 doses, both the breadth and the depth of spike-specific TCRs were significantly higher than at day 0 and than in MenACWY recipients. Most participants were white British and females outnumbered males, and the authors suggested that clonal diversity may have been underestimated. Only five or six AZD1222 recipients were SARS-CoV-2 seropositive at baseline, limiting conclusions about previously exposed vaccinees. In the small 56-69-year group, the increase in depth fell short of significance, most likely because of low power. Epitopes outside the regions mutated in the B.1.351 and B.1.1.7 variants were reportedly recognized by nearly half of the unique spike-specific TCRs. The vaccine-associated CD4 TCRs covered the entire spike protein, and the dominant responses fell in regions 160-218 and 743-854. Because no day 14 peak-response samples were available, the repertoires could be characterized only after the peak T cell response.

This clonotype was obtained from an adult in good health. The material was peripheral blood, obtained on day 0 of AZD1222 vaccination. The rearranged chain carries TRBV11-3 and TRBJ2-7, and TRBD1 aligns with 9 junction nucleotides. The CDR3 is CASSKGQGASYEQYF. The sequence in DNA is TGTGCCAGCAGCAAGGGACAGGGAGCATCCTACGAGCAGTACTTC.